This T cell receptor (beta chain) stems from a study of blood T cell repertoires in COVID-19. This clone appeared once. TCRdb's copy holds only in-frame clones and misses some; the assay was immunoSEQ multiplex PCR. The sample includes some 110,000 clones, roughly 90% seen only once; the top ten take approximately 8.7%. This TCR derives from a man between 65 and 79 years old who had recovered from COVID-19. The sequencing sample was made of peripheral blood.

The CDR3 DNA sequence: TGTGCCAGCAGTTTCCCCGGGCAGGGATACGAGCAGTACTTC. It translates to CASSFPGQGYEQYF. The chain uses TRBV28 and TRBJ2-7, with D possibly matching TRBD1 (5 bases). V was clipped by 3 bases and J by 4 bases, with 13 bases between them. There are 14 residues in the CDR3. Germline CDR1 MDHEN, CDR2 SYDVKM.